Each of the 20 T cell receptor beta chains below was sequenced from the same sample in a study of CD8+CD57+ T cells in acquired aplastic anemia. Genomic DNA templated the TCR beta VDJ and CDR3 profiling. In TCRdb, the reads were re-called with MiXCR into one record per CDR3 protein. The sample has fewer than 250,000 distinct CDR3 sequences; approximately 49% are singletons. The sequenced sample was sorted CD4+, CD8+, or CD8+CD57+ T cells (not recorded which) from PBMCs. The receptor set was obtained from a human donor in good health, serving as a control.

With regard to this clonotype: A read error is possible here, since a much larger clone lies one base away. The rearrangement links TRBV30 to TRBJ1-6; D gene ambiguous. The length of the CDR3 is 13 residues. Germline V CDR1 and CDR2: GTSNPN, SVGIG (reference sequence). The CDR3 here is CAWSVDGNSPFHF. The CDR3 DNA follows: TGTGCCTGGAGTGTAGATGGCAATTCACCCTTCCACTTT. Combining the CDR3 with reference TRBV30 and TRBJ1-6 gives the whole variable domain SQTIHQWPATLVQPVGSPLSLECTVEGTSNPNLYWYRQAAGRGLQLLFYSVGIGQISSEVPQNLSASRPQDRQFILSSKKLLLSDSGFYLCAWSVDGNSPFHFGNGTRLTVT.

This clonotype was found many times. The chain joins TRBV6-6 to TRBJ2-7, with a weak D call TRBD1 (6 bases). The CDR3 loop spans 14 amino acids. The germline V and J ends were trimmed by 0 bases and 7 bases, with 13 bases remaining between them. Germline V lookup: CDR1 MNHNY, CDR2 SVGAGI (reference sequence). The CDR3 DNA reads as TGTGCCAGCAGTTACTCTCAGGGGCCGGGGGAGCAGTACTTC. Protein sequence: CASSYSQGPGEQYF.

In the case of this clonotype: This may be a read error, as it is one base from a much larger clone. The CDR3 nucleotides are TGTGCCAGCAGCATAAGACTAGTTATAGTCCCAGATACGCAGTATTTT. This codes for CASSIRLVIVPDTQYF. This rearrangement joins TRBV7-2 to TRBJ2-3; D possibly corresponds to TRBD2 (6 bases). The CDR3 is 16 amino acids. CDR1 and CDR2 from the germline V gene are SGHTA and FQGNSA. Between the trimmed V and J ends, which lost 5 bases and 4 bases, there was a span of 19 bases.

This clonotype was observed a few times. The chain links TRBV28 to TRBJ1-5; maybe TRBD1 (5 bases). The CDR3 runs 16 residues. Germline lookup yields CDR1 MDHEN and CDR2 SYDVKM. Trimming removed 1 base at V and 6 bases at J, with 16 bases between. CDR3 sequence (DNA): TGTGCCAGCAGTTTATTGGGTGGGACCTTTTTTCAGCCCCAGCATTTT. It yields the protein CASSLLGGTFFQPQHF.

The genes are TRBV5-1 and TRBJ2-3, with 9 positions matching TRBD2. The CDR3 has 16 residues. The germline V gene encodes CDR1 SGHRS and CDR2 YFSETQ. With 3 bases clipped from V and 3 bases from J, the junction kept 8 bases outside the gene matches. In DNA, the CDR3 is TGCGCCAGCAGCTCAGGGGCGGGGGGGAAAACAGATACGCAGTATTTT. This sequence encodes CASSSGAGGKTDTQYF.

The genes are TRBV11-2 and TRBJ2-7; 10 bases are shared with TRBD1. The ends lost 4 bases at V and 0 bases at J; junction bases unmatched: 3. Germline V gene data show CDR1 as SGHAT and CDR2 as FQNNGV. The CDR3 is 15 amino acids. CDR3 sequence: CASSCGTGVSYEQYF. Here the CDR3 DNA reads TGTGCCAGCAGCTGTGGGACAGGGGTCTCCTACGAGCAGTACTTC.

The chain employs TRBV25-1 and TRBJ2-1; 9 positions agree with TRBD2. The J segment lost 8 bases and the V segment lost 2 bases, leaving 13 bases of the junction unmatched. The CDR3 spans 17 residues. Germline CDR1 and CDR2: MGHDK and SYGVNS. DNA for the CDR3: TGTGCCAGCAGTGAAGTGGGGGCGGGGGGGGTGGTGGATGAGCAGTTCTTC. Amino acid sequence: CASSEVGAGGVVDEQFF.

This chain connects TRBV5-1 to TRBJ1-2; possible D gene TRBD1, 5 bases. CDR3 size: 16 residues. From germline, CDR1 is SGHRS and CDR2 YFSETQ. Trimming removed 3 bases at V and 0 bases at J, with 15 bases between. The CDR3 DNA reads as TGCGCCAGCAGCTCGTCGGGGACGCAGGCTAACTATGGCTACACCTTC. Translation: CASSSSGTQANYGYTF.

V usage is TRBV5-6 and J usage is TRBJ1-6; TRBD1 matches 8 bases. Looked up from germline, CDR1 is SGHDT and CDR2 is YYEEEE. Trimming took 3 bases from V and 0 from J; bases not matched to a gene: 5. The CDR3 runs to 17 residues. CDR3 coding DNA: TGTGCCAGCAGCTCCACAGGGGGAAGCTCCTATAATTCACCCCTCCACTTT. It is translated as CASSSTGGSSYNSPLHF.

V usage is TRBV7-9 and J usage is TRBJ2-7; the match to TRBD1 covers 8 bases. After removal of 6 bases from V and 3 bases from J, the junction contained 4 bases not matched to a gene. This CDR3 contains 13 residues. Germline V gene lookup returns CDR1 SEHNR and CDR2 FQNEAQ (reference sequence). The CDR3 nucleotides are TGTGCCAGCAGTCGACAGGGGTACTACGAGCAGTACTTC. Protein product: CASSRQGYYEQYF.

The chain joins TRBV10-2 to TRBJ2-3; 9 bases agree with TRBD2. The germline gives CDR1 WSHSY, CDR2 SAAADI. The CDR3 is made up of 16 amino acids. V gave up 6 bases and J gave up 7 bases; unmatched junction bases: 14. Here the CDR3 reads CASSQPPGLALNTQYF. The CDR3, as DNA: TGCGCCAGCAGCCAACCACCGGGACTAGCCCTGAATACGCAGTATTTT.

The sample holds many counts of this clonotype. The CDR3 spells CATILWTGVGTEAFF. The CDR3 region has the DNA TGTGCAACAATACTCTGGACTGGGGTGGGCACTGAAGCTTTCTTT. V is TRBV7-9 and J is TRBJ1-1; D uncertain. CDR1 is SEHNR, CDR2 FQNEAQ, per germline (reference sequence). CDR3 size: 15 residues.

With regard to this clonotype: This could be a read error, since a much larger clone is one nucleotide away. This chain joins TRBV20-1 and TRBJ1-1, with a tentative D call TRBD1 (6 bases). The germline V gene has CDR1 DFQATT and CDR2 SNEGSKA (reference sequence). The CDR3 extends over 11 amino acids. This chain's CDR3 is CSSNQNREASF. The DNA of the CDR3 is TGCAGTTCCAACCAGAACAGGGAAGCTTCCTTT.

The CDR3 region is CASSFGSTYEQYF. The CDR3, as DNA: TGTGCCAGCAGTTTCGGGTCCACCTACGAGCAGTACTTC. The rearrangement uses TRBV28 and TRBJ2-7, with D unclear. Between the trimmed V and J ends, which lost 3 bases and 2 bases, there was a span of 8 bases. CDR3 length: 13 amino acids. Germline CDR1 and CDR2: MDHEN and SYDVKM.

This rearrangement joins TRBV7-9 to TRBJ2-1; D gene uncertain. Trimming stripped 1 base from V and 2 bases from J, with 6 bases between. CDR1 and CDR2 (germline): SEHNR, FQNEAQ (reference sequence). The CDR3 length is 14 residues. The CDR3 nucleotides are TGTGCCAGCAGCTTAGAGGGCCCCTACAATGAGCAGTTCTTC. Protein product: CASSLEGPYNEQFF.

The rearrangement uses TRBV20-1 and TRBJ2-1, with D possibly TRBD1 on 6 matching bases. The CDR3 has 13 amino acids. CDR1 and CDR2 from the germline V gene are DFQATT and SNEGSKA (reference sequence). V was shortened by 3 bases and J by 2 bases, with 8 bases between the two germline ends. CDR3 nucleotides: TGCAGTGCTAGCAGGGGTGCCTACAATGAGCAGTTCTTC. Its protein is CSASRGAYNEQFF.

This clonotype came up many times. V and J are TRBV19 and TRBJ2-1, with D hard to call. V was clipped by 7 bases and J by 7 bases, with 8 bases between them. The CDR3 spans 11 residues. CDR1 LNHDA and CDR2 SQIVND come from the germline V gene (reference sequence). The CDR3 DNA reads as TGTGCCAGTAAATTACGTAATGAGCAGTTCTTC. Amino acid sequence: CASKLRNEQFF.

This clonotype was observed at least ten times. The DNA is omitted, as the CDR3 cannot be located on it reliably, and the CDR3 follows TCRdb's listing. The chain is built from TRBV19 and TRBJ1-5. From its first to its last residue, the CDR3 has 14 amino acids. Germline assignment: CDR1 LNHDA and CDR2 SQIVND (reference sequence). The CDR3 protein is CASTSDYSNQPQHF.

The chain combines TRBV7-8 with TRBJ1-6; 8 nucleotides align to TRBD1. The CDR3 has 15 amino acids. The trim removed 4 bases at V and 7 bases at J, leaving 6 bases unmatched. CDR1 is SGHVS, CDR2 FQNEAQ, per germline. The CDR3 DNA follows: TGTGCCAGCAGCTCGTGGACAGGGAGCAATTCACCCCTCCACTTT. It codes for CASSSWTGSNSPLHF.

A word on this clonotype: The junction does not match germline at one end; this may be a read error. The rearrangement links TRBV7-2 to TRBJ2-7; D unclear. The CDR3 extends over 13 amino acids. Germline V gives CDR1 SGHTA, CDR2 FQGNSA. The CDR3 DNA sequence: TGTGCCAGCAGCTCCCAAGGGTGGAACGAGCAGTACTTT. Translation: CASSSQGWNEQYF.